Presented here are 8 T cell receptor beta chains from one specimen sequenced in a study of cytomegalovirus exposure and HLA in healthy donors. The PCR ran on 60 Vbeta and 13 Jbeta primers. The data were produced by immunoSEQ multiplex PCR, yet TCRdb's version contains in-frame clones alone and is incomplete. The sample lists about 150,000 clones; over 60% were seen once. Material: PBMCs. The receptors stem from a middle-aged woman in good health and CMV-seronegative.

The V and J genes are TRBV7-9 and TRBJ2-2, with a possible D match to TRBD1 (6 bases). This CDR3 comprises 15 residues. V was pared by 5 bases and J by 1 base, with 11 bases between. Germline V gives CDR1 SEHNR, CDR2 FQNEAQ (reference sequence). The CDR3 coding sequence is TGTGCCAGCAGCCCATGGACAGAGAACACCGGGGAGCTGTTTTTT. Amino acids: CASSPWTENTGELFF. The whole variable domain, filled in from reference TRBV7-9 and TRBJ2-2, reads DTGVSQNPRHKITKRGQNVTFRCDPISEHNRLYWYRQTLGQGPEFLTYFQNEAQLEKSRLLSDRFSAERPKGSFSTLEIQRTEQGDSAMYLCASSPWTENTGELFFGEGSRLTVL.

V is TRBV7-8 and J is TRBJ1-2, with D possibly being TRBD1 (6 bases). Germline CDR1 and CDR2: SGHVS and FQNEAQ. The CDR3 has 13 amino acids. The V end was cut by 1 base, the J end by 3 bases, with 6 bases between. The CDR3 reads CASSLGTDYGYTF. CDR3 DNA: TGTGCCAGCAGCTTAGGGACAGACTATGGCTACACCTTC.

On this clone itself: The junction shows a germline mismatch at one end, possibly a read error. V is TRBV7-9 and J is TRBJ1-1; a weak D match, TRBD1 (6 bases). Germline V lookup: CDR1 SEHNR, CDR2 FQNEAQ (reference sequence). This CDR3 region has 12 residues. CDR3 sequence reads: CSSSLGTLEAFF. CDR3 nucleotides: TGTTCCAGCAGCTTAGGGACACTTGAAGCTTTCTTT.

The rearrangement uses TRBV5-1 and TRBJ2-1, with D possibly being TRBD2 (6 bases). Trimming removed 1 base at V and 5 bases at J, with 19 bases between. CDR3 length equals 17 residues. Germline V gives CDR1 SGHRS, CDR2 YFSETQ. In DNA, the CDR3 is TGCGCCAGCAGCTTGCAGCCCCCGACAGCGGGCAACAATGAGCAGTTCTTC. Translated: CASSLQPPTAGNNEQFF.

This chain joins TRBV2 and TRBJ1-6; no clear D. Germline V gives CDR1 SNHLY, CDR2 FYNNEI. The CDR3 runs 15 residues. Trimming shortened V by 1 base and J by 8 bases, and 12 bases separated the two germline ends. The DNA for the CDR3 is TGTGCCAGCAGTGAAGGCCCCGGGATAGATTCACCCCTCCACTTT. This translates into CASSEGPGIDSPLHF.

The rearrangement links TRBV7-2 to TRBJ2-7; a possible D gene is TRBD2 (5 bases). CDR1 and CDR2 (germline): SGHTA, FQGNSA. CDR3 length equals 14 residues. V shed 5 bases and J shed 7 bases, with 18 bases lying between them. CDR3 protein: CASSPGELVGEQYF. Written as DNA, the CDR3 is TGTGCCAGCAGCCCCGGGGAACTTGTGGGAGAGCAGTACTTC. Full variable domain (outside the CDR3, taken from reference TRBV7-2 and TRBJ2-7): GAGVSQSPSNKVTEKGKDVELRCDPISGHTALYWYRQSLGQGLEFLIYFQGNSAPDKSGLPSDRFSAERTGGSVSTLTIQRTQQEDSAVYLCASSPGELVGEQYFGPGTRLTVT.

J is TRBJ2-1 and V is TRBV9, with 8 bases that match TRBD1. The CDR3 covers 13 residues. Trimming removed 0 bases from V and 14 bases from J; junction bases left unmatched: 7. CDR1 is SGDLS and CDR2 is YYNGEE in the germline V gene. The CDR3 DNA follows: TGTGCCAGCAGCGTAGAGCAGGGGGCGAGGAAGTTCTTC. It codes for CASSVEQGARKFF. The full variable domain, with the rest looked up from reference TRBV9 and TRBJ2-1, is DSGVTQTPKHLITATGQRVTLRCSPRSGDLSVYWYQQSLDQGLQFLIQYYNGEERAKGNILERFSAQQFPDLHSELNLSSLELGDSALYFCASSVEQGARKFFGPGTRLTVL.

The chain employs TRBV6-5 and TRBJ2-7; tentative D call: TRBD2 (5 bases). CDR1 and CDR2 from the germline V gene are MNHEY and SVGAGI. This CDR3 is built from 12 residues. Between the trimmed V and J ends, which lost 5 bases and 3 bases, there was a span of 8 bases. The CDR3 loop reads CASSTGIYEQYF. The CDR3 bases are TGTGCCAGCAGTACGGGGATCTACGAGCAGTACTTC.